This entry lists 15 T cell receptor beta chains sequenced from one sample in a study of long-term antiretroviral therapy in people with HIV. They ran version v3.0 of the immunoSEQ assay at survey level. Assay: immunoSEQ multiplex PCR; the TCRdb copy retains only in-frame clones and omits some. The data contain tens of thousands of clones, around 84% of them singletons. Source: unsorted PBMCs, taken 1.3 years after starting antiretroviral therapy. The receptors derive from a man aged 60 to 69 with HIV.

V gene TRBV10-3 combines with J gene TRBJ2-1, with 16 nucleotides matching TRBD2. Unmatched junction bases numbered 16, after V lost 6 bases and J lost 2 bases. Germline V gene lookup returns CDR1 ENHRY and CDR2 SYGVKD. CDR3 length: 21 residues. The CDR3 is CAIRGVQGTSGRAWTYNEQFF. DNA for the CDR3: TGTGCCATCAGGGGCGTACAGGGGACTAGCGGGAGGGCCTGGACCTACAATGAGCAGTTCTTC.

There are a few counts of this clone. The rearrangement uses TRBV2 and TRBJ2-7, with 10 bases lining up with TRBD1. In germline, CDR1 is SNHLY, CDR2 FYNNEI. V gave up 7 bases and J gave up 3 bases; unmatched junction bases: 6. This CDR3 is 14 amino acids long. In DNA form, the CDR3 reads TGTGCCAGCATGAGGGACAGGGGTCTCTACGAGCAGTACTTC. It encodes CASMRDRGLYEQYF.

V is TRBV2 and J is TRBJ1-3; possible D gene TRBD1, 6 bases. This CDR3 comprises 13 residues. Germline CDR1 SNHLY, CDR2 FYNNEI. Trimming removed 7 bases from V and 3 bases from J, with 10 bases in between. This chain's CDR3 is CASTTDSGNTIYF. The DNA of the CDR3 is TGTGCCAGCACCACGGACAGTGGAAACACCATATATTTT.

CDR3 amino acids: CASSLGLNTGELFF. Written as DNA, the CDR3 is TGTGCCAGCAGTTTAGGCCTTAACACCGGGGAGCTGTTTTTT. This rearrangement joins TRBV27 to TRBJ2-2; no clear D. The CDR3 is 14 amino acids. V lost 2 bases and J lost 2, with 6 bases in between. Per the germline V gene, CDR1 is MNHEY and CDR2 is SMNVEV (reference sequence).

This clone was seen only once. V and J are TRBV6-5 and TRBJ1-2; D may be TRBD1 (5 bases). The V end was cut by 0 bases, the J end by 4 bases, with 6 bases between. From germline, CDR1 is MNHEY and CDR2 SVGAGI. The CDR3 is made up of 13 amino acids. In DNA, the CDR3 is TGTGCCAGCAGTTACTCGGGGGGCTATGGCTACACCTTC. Its translation: CASSYSGGYGYTF.

The rearrangement joins TRBV4-1 to TRBJ2-5; 10 nucleotides match TRBD2. V trimming: 4 bases; J trimming: 5 bases; junction bases outside the gene matches: 4. CDR1 and CDR2 from the germline V gene are MGHRA and YSYEKL. The length of the CDR3 is 14 residues. CDR3 loop: CASSLLAGVETQYF. CDR3 bases: TGCGCCAGCAGCCTCCTAGCGGGAGTTGAGACCCAGTACTTC.

This sequence joins TRBV5-8 and TRBJ1-2; D possibly corresponds to TRBD1 (6 bases). The germline gives CDR1 SGHTS, CDR2 YDEGEE. CDR3 length: 14 residues. V was trimmed by 3 bases and J by 4 bases, leaving 13 bases between them. CDR3 sequence (DNA): TGTGCCAGCAGCTACGAGGGGGGGGTCTATGGCTACACCTTC. Residues: CASSYEGGVYGYTF.

The chain joins TRBV5-1 to TRBJ1-1; maybe TRBD1 (6 bases). The germline CDR1 and CDR2 sequences are SGHRS and YFSETQ. The CDR3 is made up of 14 amino acids. Trimming left V 4 bases short and J 6 bases short, with 16 bases between. The CDR3 loop reads CASSEQGGPSEAFF. For the CDR3, the DNA is TGCGCCAGCAGCGAACAGGGTGGCCCCTCTGAAGCTTTCTTT.

The CDR3 DNA sequence: TGTGCCAGCAGCTTGGGATATCCCGGGGAGCTGTTTTTT. Translation gives CASSLGYPGELFF. This sequence joins TRBV5-8 and TRBJ2-2, with unresolved D. This CDR3 comprises 13 residues. V lost 0 bases to trimming and J lost 6 bases, with 6 bases between them. The germline CDR1 and CDR2 sequences are SGHTS and YDEGEE.

The chain has TRBV6-6 and TRBJ2-7; D possibly matches TRBD1 or TRBD2 (5 bases each). This CDR3 is 16 amino acids long. CDR1 is MNHNY and CDR2 is SVGAGI in the germline V gene (reference sequence). The ends were cut back, 4 bases at V and 0 bases at J, with 16 bases in the middle. CDR3 amino acids: CASSSWTGTISYEQYF. The CDR3 nucleotides are TGTGCCAGCAGTTCGTGGACGGGGACCATCTCCTACGAGCAGTACTTC.

This clone was seen once. The chain employs TRBV10-3 and TRBJ2-7, with D perhaps TRBD2 (5 bases). Trimming stripped 7 bases from V and 3 bases from J, with 13 bases between. Germline loops: CDR1 ENHRY, CDR2 SYGVKD. CDR3 length equals 13 residues. The CDR3 DNA reads TGTGCCATCAAAGGAGGAGCAGGCTACGAGCAGTACTTC. Translating it yields CAIKGGAGYEQYF.

The J gene is TRBJ1-5, the V gene TRBV5-4, with D uncertain. The ends were cut back, 0 bases at V and 7 bases at J, with 14 bases in the middle. The CDR3 is made up of 15 amino acids. The germline V gene encodes CDR1 SGHNT and CDR2 YYREEE (reference sequence). The DNA of the CDR3 is TGTGCCAGCAGCTTGGGGGGAGGGTCTGAACAGCCCCAGCATTTT. Its protein product is CASSLGGGSEQPQHF.

The gene calls are TRBV5-1 and TRBJ2-7, with TRBD1 as a possible D gene (6 bases). Germline CDR1 reads SGHRS; CDR2 reads YFSETQ. This CDR3 region has 14 residues. Trimming removed 4 bases at V and 3 bases at J, with 14 bases between. The CDR3 sequence is CASSPGHHLYEQYF. The CDR3 DNA reads TGCGCCAGCAGCCCGGGACACCATCTCTACGAGCAGTACTTC.

The chain employs TRBV18 and TRBJ2-7; the match to TRBD2 covers 7 bases. CDR1 KGHSH and CDR2 LQKENI come from the germline V gene. This CDR3 region has 16 residues. J gave up 9 bases and V 3 bases, and 17 bases lay outside the gene matches. CDR3 loop: CASSPWDGRLGEGQYF. CDR3 nucleotide sequence: TGTGCCAGCTCACCGTGGGACGGTAGACTAGGGGAGGGGCAGTACTTC. The full variable domain, its missing parts supplied by reference TRBV18 and TRBJ2-7, is NAGVMQNPRHLVRRRGQEARLRCSPMKGHSHVYWYRQLPEEGLKFMVYLQKENIIDESGMPKERFSAEFPKEGPSILRIQQVVRGDSAAYFCASSPWDGRLGEGQYFGPGTRLTVT.

The J gene is TRBJ1-2, the V gene TRBV9, with D possibly matching TRBD1 (5 bases). Trimming shortened V by 3 bases and J by 0 bases, and 18 bases separated the two germline ends. The germline V gene has CDR1 SGDLS and CDR2 YYNGEE. The CDR3 runs 17 residues. Written as DNA, the CDR3 is TGTGCCAGCAGCGACGCTTCGGGGCTGGGTTCTAACTATGGCTACACCTTC. It codes for CASSDASGLGSNYGYTF.